These 24 T cell receptor beta chains were all obtained from the same sample, sequenced in a study of cytomegalovirus exposure and HLA in healthy donors (dated by TCRdb to 2015 to 2018). The library was prepared using the immunoSEQ multiplex PCR assay. A mixture of 60 forward primers for TCR Vbeta segments and 13 reverse primers for TCR Jbeta segments was used in the multiplex PCR. This immuneACCESS table, as held by TCRdb, lists in-frame sequences with V and J called but not all clones. Of the missing ones, under half trace to an unresolved V gene in checked studies; the others have no known cause. The sample table contains 160,000 or so clones; only one count was recorded for 80% to 85% of them. The ten largest clonotypes hold around 1.6% of the sample. The sample was PBMCs. These receptors were obtained from a young woman in good health and CMV-seronegative.

The CDR3: CAISGLQKETQYF. CDR3 DNA: TGTGCCATCAGCGGACTTCAAAAAGAGACCCAGTACTTC. This chain uses TRBV10-3 with TRBJ2-5; D may be TRBD2 (5 bases). Trimming removed 6 bases at V and 3 bases at J, with 11 bases between. This CDR3 spans 13 amino acids. Germline values: CDR1 ENHRY, CDR2 SYGVKD.

CDR3 sequence reads: CASSYSWTSAAEQYF. In DNA, the CDR3 is TGTGCCAGCAGTTACTCCTGGACTAGCGCGGCCGAGCAGTACTTC. The chain couples TRBV6-5 to TRBJ2-5, with TRBD2 matching over 9 bases. The J call is doubtful: the DNA matches TRBJ2-7 better. The V gene's germline CDR1 is MNHEY and CDR2 SVGAGI. The CDR3 length is 15 residues.

This clone was counted once. J is TRBJ1-2 and V is TRBV30, with D unresolved. The CDR3 totals 11 residues. Trimming removed 5 bases at V and 2 bases at J, with 6 bases between. Per germline, CDR1 GTSNPN and CDR2 SVGIG (reference sequence). The CDR3 region is CAWGGNYGYTF. As DNA, the CDR3 is TGTGCCTGGGGCGGGAACTATGGCTACACCTTC.

The V call is TRBV11-3, the J call TRBJ2-5; D remains unclear. The CDR3 spans 13 residues. V was cut by 2 bases and J by 7 bases, with 11 bases left in between. Germline CDR1 is SGHNT and CDR2 is YENEEA. CDR3: CASSLPGSGTQYF. DNA of the CDR3: TGTGCCAGCAGCTTACCCGGTTCCGGGACCCAGTACTTC.

This clone was detected a few times. The V call is TRBV6-5, the J call TRBJ2-7; a weak D match, TRBD1 (5 bases). CDR1 is MNHEY and CDR2 is SVGAGI in the germline V gene. The CDR3 is made up of 14 amino acids. V was clipped by 1 base and J by 6 bases, with 13 bases between them. The CDR3, as DNA: TGTGCCAGCAGTTACTTAGGCCAGGGTGGCGAGCAGTACTTC. Translating it yields CASSYLGQGGEQYF.

The rearrangement links TRBV5-1 to TRBJ2-5; 15 bases match TRBD2. Trimming removed 4 bases from V and 3 bases from J; junction bases left unmatched: 4. The germline gives CDR1 SGHRS, CDR2 YFSETQ. This CDR3 has 16 residues. The CDR3 DNA sequence: TGCGCCAGCAGCCCCGGACTAGCGGGGGGGAAAGAGACCCAGTACTTC. Translating it yields CASSPGLAGGKETQYF.

The chain is built from TRBV25-1 and TRBJ2-1; the D gene is possibly TRBD1 (5 bases). The CDR3 is made up of 13 amino acids. The germline V gene has CDR1 MGHDK and CDR2 SYGVNS. Trimming pared 6 bases from V and 7 bases from J, leaving 13 bases between. The CDR3 coding sequence is TGTGCCAGCAGGGGGCAGTTGCTTAATGAGCAGTTCTTC. Amino acids: CASRGQLLNEQFF.

The chain carries TRBV7-9 and TRBJ2-1, with TRBD2 matching 9 bases. V dropped 0 bases and J dropped 5; count of bases not matched to a gene: 8. In germline, CDR1 is SEHNR, CDR2 FQNEAQ (reference sequence). The CDR3 spans 17 residues. In DNA form, the CDR3 reads TGTGCCAGCAGCTTAGCTCCCCTGCGGGGGGGGAACAATGAGCAGTTCTTC. Translating gives CASSLAPLRGGNNEQFF.

The gene calls are TRBV28 and TRBJ1-2, with a tentative D call TRBD1 (6 bases). This CDR3 spans 13 amino acids. Trimming shortened V by 8 bases and J by 4 bases, and 14 bases separated the two germline ends. Germline V CDR1 and CDR2: MDHEN, SYDVKM. The CDR3 loop reads CASLQGSSYGYTF. CDR3 nucleotide sequence: TGTGCCAGCCTCCAGGGGAGTAGCTATGGCTACACCTTC.

V gene TRBV5-4 combines with J gene TRBJ1-1; D not resolved. Trimming took off 10 bases at V and 7 bases at J, with 11 bases between the two ends. This CDR3 has 10 amino acids. The germline V gene has CDR1 SGHNT and CDR2 YYREEE (reference sequence). CDR3 sequence (DNA): TGTGCCGACGGGAATAATGAAGCTTTCTTT. Translation: CADGNNEAFF.

The genes are TRBV7-9 and TRBJ2-6; 10 nucleotides line up with TRBD2. There are 17 residues in the CDR3. Per germline, CDR1 SEHNR and CDR2 FQNEAQ (reference sequence). V trimming: 8 bases; J trimming: 5 bases; junction bases outside the gene matches: 12. The CDR3 region is CASDRASGGKRANVLTF. CDR3 bases: TGTGCCAGCGACAGGGCTAGCGGGGGAAAGAGGGCCAACGTCCTGACTTTC.

The genes are TRBV6-6 and TRBJ1-1, with D possibly being TRBD1 (5 bases). The V and J ends lost 1 base and 3 bases respectively, with 9 bases between them. The CDR3 covers 14 residues. Germline values: CDR1 MNHNY, CDR2 SVGAGI (reference sequence). The CDR3 DNA sequence: TGTGCCAGCAGTTACTTAACAGGTGACACTGAAGCTTTCTTT. Amino acids: CASSYLTGDTEAFF.

V usage is TRBV18 and J usage is TRBJ2-7; D may be TRBD1 (6 bases). There are 15 residues in the CDR3. V was trimmed by 3 bases and J by 0 bases, leaving 12 bases between them. The germline V gene encodes CDR1 KGHSH and CDR2 LQKENI. CDR3 nucleotide sequence: TGTGCCAGCTCACCCACCGGGACAATCTCCTACGAGCAGTACTTC. Amino acids: CASSPTGTISYEQYF.

This rearrangement joins TRBV19 to TRBJ1-6; TRBD1 is a possible D gene (6 bases). V was clipped by 6 bases and J by 3 bases, with 9 bases between them. In germline, CDR1 is LNHDA, CDR2 SQIVND (reference sequence). This CDR3 has 14 amino acids. CDR3 nucleotides: TGTGCCAGTAGACAGGGCCTCTATAATTCACCCCTCCACTTT. Translating it yields CASRQGLYNSPLHF.

The chain employs TRBV6-6 and TRBJ2-3, with 7 bases lining up with TRBD2. CDR1 is MNHNY, CDR2 SVGAGI, per germline (reference sequence). V gave up 10 bases and J gave up 2 bases; unmatched junction bases: 6. The CDR3 totals 13 residues. The CDR3 spells CATEAGVTDTQYF. The CDR3 DNA is TGTGCCACCGAGGCGGGGGTCACAGATACGCAGTATTTT.

This clone came up a few times. The V gene is TRBV6-1, the J gene TRBJ1-2; 8 bases map to TRBD1. CDR3 size: 15 residues. Germline CDR1 MNHNS, CDR2 SASEGT. The junction had 9 bases not matched to a gene; V was cut back by 4 bases and J by 5 bases. CDR3 sequence (DNA): TGTGCCAGCAGTGCGTCAGCAGGGGGCCCATATGGCTACACCTTC. Its translation is CASSASAGGPYGYTF.

The chain carries TRBV27 and TRBJ2-3, with 8 bases fitting TRBD2. Looked up from germline, CDR1 is MNHEY and CDR2 is SMNVEV (reference sequence). Losses at the gene ends were 7 bases for V and 0 bases for J; bases not matched to a gene: 3. There are 14 residues in the CDR3. The CDR3 DNA follows: TGTGCCAGCACGGGGGGGGTGAGCACAGATACGCAGTATTTT. Translation: CASTGGVSTDTQYF.

The V gene is TRBV5-6, the J gene TRBJ2-5; tentative D call: TRBD2 (5 bases). The CDR3 has 14 amino acids. The V end lost 1 base, the J end lost 2 bases, and 9 bases lay between the germline ends. From germline, CDR1 is SGHDT and CDR2 YYEEEE. This CDR3 reads CASSLLRGQETQYF. CDR3 nucleotides: TGTGCCAGCAGCTTGTTACGAGGGCAAGAGACCCAGTACTTC. Full variable domain (rest looked up from reference TRBV5-6 and TRBJ2-5): DAGVTQSPTHLIKTRGQQVTLRCSPKSGHDTVSWYQQALGQGPQFIFQYYEEEERQRGNFPDRFSGHQFPNYSSELNVNALLLGDSALYLCASSLLRGQETQYFGPGTRLLVL.

The V and J genes are TRBV15 and TRBJ1-5, with TRBD1 matching over 9 bases. The length of the CDR3 is 14 residues. Germline V gene sequence: CDR1 LNHNV, CDR2 YYDKDF (reference sequence). V shed 3 bases and J 11 bases; nucleotides not matched to a gene: 8. CDR3 coding DNA: TGTGCCACCAGCAGGGGACAGGGAGCATCAGCCCAGCATTTT. Amino acid sequence: CATSRGQGASAQHF.

CDR3 sequence: CASSLDRGSGNTIYF. CDR3 bases: TGTGCCAGCAGTCTAGACAGGGGATCTGGAAACACCATATATTTT. This sequence joins TRBV25-1 and TRBJ1-3; 8 bases match TRBD1. CDR1 and CDR2 from the germline V gene are MGHDK and SYGVNS. The CDR3 contains 15 residues. Losses at the gene ends were 5 bases for V and 1 base for J; bases not matched to a gene: 4.

The V and J genes are TRBV2 and TRBJ1-1; 8 bases line up with TRBD1. Germline values: CDR1 SNHLY, CDR2 FYNNEI. This CDR3 region has 14 residues. Trimming at V came to 5 bases and at J to 1 base, leaving 3 bases not matched to a gene. The CDR3 nucleotides read TGTGCCAGCAGTTCTGGACAGGGGAACACTGAAGCTTTCTTT. It is translated as CASSSGQGNTEAFF.

The CDR3 here is CASSPLLANEQYF. In DNA form, the CDR3 reads TGTGCCAGCTCACCACTTCTCGCTAACGAGCAGTACTTC. V usage is TRBV18 and J usage is TRBJ2-7; D remains unclear. The CDR3 runs 13 residues. Trimming left V 1 base short and J 5 bases short, with 9 bases between. Germline V gene lookup returns CDR1 KGHSH and CDR2 LQKENI.

In this sample, this clone turned up a few times. V is TRBV5-6 and J is TRBJ1-1; 9 nucleotides match TRBD1. Trimming at V came to 0 bases and at J to 6 bases, leaving 0 bases not matched to a gene. The CDR3 is 13 residues long. In germline, CDR1 is SGHDT, CDR2 YYEEEE. The DNA for the CDR3 is TGTGCCAGCAGCTTGGGACAGGGGGCTGAAGCTTTCTTT. Translating it yields CASSLGQGAEAFF.

This clone was detected a few times. The rearrangement uses TRBV6-5 and TRBJ1-5, with TRBD1 identical over 9 bases. Germline V gene data show CDR1 as MNHEY and CDR2 as SVGAGI. Losses at the gene ends were 5 bases for V and 2 bases for J; bases not matched to a gene: 4. The CDR3 has 15 amino acids. The CDR3 loop is CASSPDRGGNQPQHF. The CDR3 DNA sequence: TGTGCCAGCAGTCCCGACAGGGGGGGCAATCAGCCCCAGCATTTT.